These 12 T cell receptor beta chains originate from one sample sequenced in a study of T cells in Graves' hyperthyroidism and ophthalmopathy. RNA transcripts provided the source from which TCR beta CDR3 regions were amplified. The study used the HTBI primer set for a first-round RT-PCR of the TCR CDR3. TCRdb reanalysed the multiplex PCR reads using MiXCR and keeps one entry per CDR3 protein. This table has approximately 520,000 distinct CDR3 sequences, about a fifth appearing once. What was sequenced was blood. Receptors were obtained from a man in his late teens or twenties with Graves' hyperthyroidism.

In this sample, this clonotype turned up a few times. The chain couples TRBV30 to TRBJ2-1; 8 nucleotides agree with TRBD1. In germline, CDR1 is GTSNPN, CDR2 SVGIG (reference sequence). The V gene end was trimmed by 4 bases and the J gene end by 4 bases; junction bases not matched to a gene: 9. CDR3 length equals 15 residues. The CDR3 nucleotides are TGTGCCTGGAAAATTGCAGGGGGCGATTACAATGAGCAGTTCTTC. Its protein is CAWKIAGGDYNEQFF.

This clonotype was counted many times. CDR3 sequence (DNA): TGTGCCAGCAGCCCTTGGCAGGTTTGGGAGCAGTACTTC. Encoded protein: CASSPWQVWEQYF. The chain uses TRBV7-2 and TRBJ2-7; unclear D gene. Germline V gene lookup returns CDR1 SGHTA and CDR2 FQGNSA. V was clipped by 5 bases and J by 7 bases, with 15 bases between them. The CDR3 has 13 residues. Using reference TRBV7-2 and TRBJ2-7 for the parts outside the CDR3, the full variable domain is GAGVSQSPSNKVTEKGKDVELRCDPISGHTALYWYRQSLGQGLEFLIYFQGNSAPDKSGLPSDRFSAERTGGSVSTLTIQRTQQEDSAVYLCASSPWQVWEQYFGPGTRLTVT.

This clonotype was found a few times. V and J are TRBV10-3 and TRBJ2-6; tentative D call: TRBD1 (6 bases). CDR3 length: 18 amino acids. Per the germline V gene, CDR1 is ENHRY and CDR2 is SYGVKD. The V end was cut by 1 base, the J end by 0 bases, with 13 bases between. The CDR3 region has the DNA TGTGCCATCAGTGAGTGGCAGGGGCTGACCTCTGGGGCCAACGTCCTGACTTTC. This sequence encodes CAISEWQGLTSGANVLTF.

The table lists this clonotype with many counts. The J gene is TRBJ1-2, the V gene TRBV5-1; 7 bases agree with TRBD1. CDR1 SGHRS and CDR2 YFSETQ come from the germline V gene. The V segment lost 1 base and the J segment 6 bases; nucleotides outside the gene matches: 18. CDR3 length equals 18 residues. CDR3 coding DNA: TGCGCCAGCAGCTTGACCGCAAACCCTTTAAGACAGGGCGATGGCTACACCTTC. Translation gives CASSLTANPLRQGDGYTF.

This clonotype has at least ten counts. The CDR3 DNA is TGTGCCAGTAGGGCAGGGGGCTTGGGGGAGCTGTTTTTT. Translation: CASRAGGLGELFF. The chain links TRBV19 to TRBJ2-2; TRBD1 matches at 8 bases. The junction had 5 bases not matched to a gene; V was cut back by 6 bases and J by 8 bases. The V gene's germline CDR1 is LNHDA and CDR2 SQIVND (reference sequence). CDR3 size: 13 residues.

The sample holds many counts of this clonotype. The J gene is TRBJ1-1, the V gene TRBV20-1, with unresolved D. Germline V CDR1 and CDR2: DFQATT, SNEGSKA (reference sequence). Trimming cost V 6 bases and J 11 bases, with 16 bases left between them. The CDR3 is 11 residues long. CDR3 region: CSAPVAPWAFF. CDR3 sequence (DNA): TGCAGTGCCCCGGTTGCCCCATGGGCTTTCTTT.

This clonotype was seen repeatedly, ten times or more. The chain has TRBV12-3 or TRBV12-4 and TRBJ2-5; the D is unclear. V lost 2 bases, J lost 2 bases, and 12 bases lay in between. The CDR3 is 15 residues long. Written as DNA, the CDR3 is TGTGCCAGCAGTTTACGGGCTCCCGTACAAGAGACCCAGTACTTC. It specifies CASSLRAPVQETQYF.

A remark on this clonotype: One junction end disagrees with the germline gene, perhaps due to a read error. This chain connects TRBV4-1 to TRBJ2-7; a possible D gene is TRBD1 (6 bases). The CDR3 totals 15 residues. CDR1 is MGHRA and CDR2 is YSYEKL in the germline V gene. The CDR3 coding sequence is TGCGCCAGCAGCCAAGTTCTGGGGGCGACCCACGAGCGGTACTTC. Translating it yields CASSQVLGATHERYF.

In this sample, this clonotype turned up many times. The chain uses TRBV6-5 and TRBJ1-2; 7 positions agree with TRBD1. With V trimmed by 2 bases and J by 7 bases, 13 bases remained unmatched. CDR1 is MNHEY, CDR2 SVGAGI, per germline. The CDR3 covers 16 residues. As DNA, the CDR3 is TGTGCCAGCAGTTACAGCGGACAGGCCAAAGTAGGTGGCTACACCTTC. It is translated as CASSYSGQAKVGGYTF.

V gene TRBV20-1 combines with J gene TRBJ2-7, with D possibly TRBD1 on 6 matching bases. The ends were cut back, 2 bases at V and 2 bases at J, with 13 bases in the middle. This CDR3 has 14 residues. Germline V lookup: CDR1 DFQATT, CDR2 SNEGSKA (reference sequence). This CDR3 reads CSARPRDKPYEQYF. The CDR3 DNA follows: TGCAGTGCTAGACCCAGGGACAAACCCTACGAGCAGTACTTC.

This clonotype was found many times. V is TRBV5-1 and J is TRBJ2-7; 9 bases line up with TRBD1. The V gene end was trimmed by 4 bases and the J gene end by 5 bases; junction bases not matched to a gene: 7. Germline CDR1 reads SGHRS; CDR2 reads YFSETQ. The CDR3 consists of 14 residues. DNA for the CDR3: TGCGCCAGCAGCCCGAGGACAGGGGACCACGAGCAGTACTTC. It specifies CASSPRTGDHEQYF.

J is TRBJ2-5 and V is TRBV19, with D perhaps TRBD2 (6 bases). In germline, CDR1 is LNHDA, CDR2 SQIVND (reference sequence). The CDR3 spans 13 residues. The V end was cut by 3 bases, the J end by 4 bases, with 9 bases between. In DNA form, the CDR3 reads TGTGCCAGTAGTATTGCGGAGGGAGAGACCCAGTACTTC. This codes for CASSIAEGETQYF.